Listed here are 16 T cell receptor beta chains from one sample, sequenced in a study of blood T cell repertoires in COVID-19 (dated by TCRdb to 2019 to 2021). Libraries were constructed by the immunoSEQ multiplex PCR assay. TCRdb took this table from immuneACCESS and kept in-frame rearrangements with V and J called. Such tables lack part of the clones; where checked against another copy, unresolved V genes explain under half of the gap, and the rest is unexplained. The sample table holds over 150,000 clones, of which approximately 83% were seen once. The top ten clonotypes cover around 7% of the sample. What was sequenced was PBMCs or T cells enriched from blood (not recorded which). All receptors come from a middle-aged man who had recovered from COVID-19.

The J gene is TRBJ2-2, the V gene TRBV11-3; the match to TRBD1 covers 8 bases. The CDR3 runs 14 residues. V was pared by 4 bases and J by 7 bases, with 5 bases of the junction left unmatched. From germline, CDR1 is SGHNT and CDR2 YENEEA. The CDR3: CASSSRGTGGELFF. The CDR3 DNA reads as TGTGCCAGCAGCTCCAGGGGGACAGGCGGGGAGCTGTTTTTT.

The V gene is TRBV25-1, the J gene TRBJ1-1, with a possible D match to TRBD1 (6 bases). CDR1 and CDR2 from the germline V gene are MGHDK and SYGVNS. The CDR3 totals 13 residues. Trimming cost V 2 bases and J 10 bases, with 14 bases left between them. The CDR3 DNA is TGTGCCAGCAGTGAAAGGGAGGGGGTAGGAGCTTTCTTT. It specifies CASSEREGVGAFF.

The chain combines TRBV4-1 with TRBJ1-1, with TRBD1 identical over 9 bases. V shed 3 bases and J 5 bases; nucleotides not matched to a gene: 13. This CDR3 contains 17 residues. The germline CDR1 and CDR2 sequences are MGHRA and YSYEKL. This CDR3 is CASSQGDPGTGRTEAFF. The CDR3 bases are TGCGCCAGCAGCCAGGGGGACCCCGGGACAGGGCGGACTGAAGCTTTCTTT.

The table lists this clone with a count of one. CDR3 amino acids: CASSLAPGESGYGYTF. CDR3 DNA sequence: TGCGCCAGCAGCTTGGCCCCAGGGGAATCGGGCTATGGCTACACCTTC. The rearrangement uses TRBV5-1 and TRBJ1-2, with D perhaps matching TRBD1 (6 bases). Germline lookup yields CDR1 SGHRS and CDR2 YFSETQ. The V end lost 0 bases, the J end lost 4 bases, and 16 bases lay between the germline ends. This CDR3 spans 16 amino acids.

V and J are TRBV5-1 and TRBJ1-1; TRBD1 might be the D (6 bases). CDR1 is SGHRS and CDR2 is YFSETQ in the germline V gene. Trimming pared 4 bases from V and 5 bases from J, leaving 18 bases between. The CDR3 is 15 residues long. This CDR3 is CASSPGGAKGTEAFF. DNA for the CDR3: TGCGCCAGCAGCCCCGGGGGGGCTAAGGGGACTGAAGCTTTCTTT.

The chain couples TRBV6-6 to TRBJ2-1; perhaps TRBD2 as D (6 bases). Germline values: CDR1 MNHNY, CDR2 SVGAGI (reference sequence). This CDR3 contains 16 residues. The V end was cut by 7 bases, the J end by 1 base, with 17 bases between. The CDR3 coding sequence is TGTGCCAGCACCAACCCCGGGGGAAGGTCCTACAATGAGCAGTTCTTC. Translating it yields CASTNPGGRSYNEQFF.

The rearrangement joins TRBV6-4 to TRBJ1-1; no reliable D call. In germline, CDR1 is MRHNA, CDR2 SNTAGT. The CDR3 loop spans 13 amino acids. V gave up 6 bases and J gave up 2 bases, with 10 bases separating them. CDR3 amino acids: CASSRSFNTEAFF. CDR3 DNA: TGTGCCAGCAGCCGGTCCTTTAACACTGAAGCTTTCTTT.

This chain joins TRBV5-4 and TRBJ1-1; the match to TRBD1 covers 7 bases. The CDR3 loop spans 13 amino acids. CDR1 is SGHNT and CDR2 is YYREEE in the germline V gene (reference sequence). V lost 2 bases to trimming and J lost 5 bases; unmatched junction nucleotides: 3. The DNA for the CDR3 is TGTGCCAGCAGCTTCCCGACAGGGACTGAAGCTTTCTTT. Protein: CASSFPTGTEAFF.

The chain has TRBV30 and TRBJ2-3; TRBD2 is a possible D gene (5 bases). Trimming shortened V by 3 bases and J by 4 bases, and 14 bases separated the two germline ends. Germline-derived CDR1 and CDR2 are GTSNPN and SVGIG (reference sequence). This CDR3 is 14 amino acids long. The CDR3: CAWSLSAGPDTQYF. CDR3 in DNA: TGTGCCTGGAGCCTTTCCGCGGGCCCAGATACGCAGTATTTT.

The rearrangement links TRBV6-5 to TRBJ2-1, with no clear D. Trimming removed 1 base at V and 3 bases at J, with 13 bases between. Germline V gene sequence: CDR1 MNHEY, CDR2 SVGAGI. The CDR3 has 16 amino acids. CDR3 DNA: TGTGCCAGCAGTTACTTAACGGGTTTAAGCTACAATGAGCAGTTCTTC. Protein sequence: CASSYLTGLSYNEQFF.

The V and J genes are TRBV28 and TRBJ1-2; TRBD1 is a possible D gene (5 bases). V gave up 1 base and J gave up 7 bases, with 13 bases separating them. CDR1 is MDHEN, CDR2 SYDVKM, per germline. The CDR3 has 14 residues. DNA of the CDR3: TGTGCCAGCAGTTTATCCCCAAGGGGTCGTGGCTACACCTTC. Translation gives CASSLSPRGRGYTF.

This chain uses TRBV3-1 (or the pseudogene TRBV3-2) with TRBJ1-1, with 8 bases that match TRBD1. The CDR3 has 18 amino acids. From germline, CDR1 is LGHDT and CDR2 YNNKEL (reference sequence). V shed 3 bases, J shed 7 bases, and the junction held 19 bases outside the gene matches. In DNA form, the CDR3 reads TGTGCCAGCAGCCATCTAACCCCTTTTGGACAGGGTGGACGTGAAGCTTTCTTT. Its translation is CASSHLTPFGQGGREAFF.

The chain links TRBV24-1 to TRBJ2-5, with 8 positions matching TRBD1. V lost 2 bases and J lost 4; bases outside the gene matches: 8. CDR1 and CDR2 from the germline V gene are KGHDR and SFDVKD. This CDR3 has 16 amino acids. CDR3 protein: CATSDSTRGLGETQYF. As DNA, the CDR3 is TGTGCCACCAGTGATTCTACCAGGGGGCTCGGAGAGACCCAGTACTTC.

The chain combines TRBV3-1 (or the pseudogene TRBV3-2) with TRBJ2-5; 8 nucleotides agree with TRBD2. The CDR3 sequence is 16 residues long. V shed 2 bases, J shed 0 bases, and the junction held 5 bases outside the gene matches. CDR1 and CDR2 from the germline V gene are LGHDT and YNNKEL (reference sequence). The CDR3 reads CASSQLQRGYQETQYF. The CDR3 DNA is TGTGCCAGCAGCCAATTACAGCGGGGGTACCAAGAGACCCAGTACTTC.

This clone was seen only a few times. The CDR3 region has the DNA TGTGCCAGCAGCCGGGGACAGCAGAACTATGGCTACACCTTC. It yields the protein CASSRGQQNYGYTF. The chain links TRBV3-1 (or the pseudogene TRBV3-2) to TRBJ1-2; 7 nucleotides align to TRBD1. The CDR3 contains 14 residues. V lost 4 bases, J lost 2 bases, and 4 bases stayed unmatched. Germline V gene data show CDR1 as LGHDT and CDR2 as YNNKEL (reference sequence).

The chain links TRBV3-1 (or the pseudogene TRBV3-2) to TRBJ1-1; D uncertain. The V end was cut by 7 bases, the J end by 0 bases, with 12 bases between. CDR3 length: 14 residues. Germline CDR1 reads LGHDT; CDR2 reads YNNKEL (reference sequence). As DNA, the CDR3 is TGTGCCAGCACCCCGGGAGGGATGAACACTGAAGCTTTCTTT. Its protein is CASTPGGMNTEAFF.